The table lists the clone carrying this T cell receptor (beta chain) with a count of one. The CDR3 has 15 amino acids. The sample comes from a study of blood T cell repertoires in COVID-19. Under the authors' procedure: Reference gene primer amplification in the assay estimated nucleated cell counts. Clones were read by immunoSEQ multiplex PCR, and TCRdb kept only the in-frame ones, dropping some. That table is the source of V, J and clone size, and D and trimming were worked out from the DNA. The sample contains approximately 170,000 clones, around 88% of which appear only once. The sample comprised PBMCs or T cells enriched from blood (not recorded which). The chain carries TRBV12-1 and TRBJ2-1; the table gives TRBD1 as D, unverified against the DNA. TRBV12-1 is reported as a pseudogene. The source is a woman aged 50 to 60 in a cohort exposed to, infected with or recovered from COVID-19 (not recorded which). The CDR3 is CASSFGTAGLGEQFF. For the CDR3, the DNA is TGTGCCAGCAGCTTCGGGACAGCGGGCCTTGGTGAGCAGTTCTTC.